This T cell receptor beta chain was sequenced for a study of shared clonotypes between healthy human individuals. V lost 3 bases, J lost 11 bases, and 18 bases lay in between. CDR3 size: 14 residues. CDR1 is SGDLS, CDR2 YYNGEE, per germline. The count of this clone is one. Its antigen is currently unknown. It may be a read error: a sequence one base away is much more abundant. Deep was the level at which the assay was run. Sequenced by immunoSEQ multiplex PCR; TCRdb stores in-frame clones only, minus some. The sample has 450,000 to 500,000 clones, over 70% seen once; the top ten hold about 13%. The study, taken as a whole, reports: Only blood was sampled, and tissue TCR repertoires likely differ from blood ones. Sharing of clonotypes among donors was expected to vary with sequencing depth. Represented diversity (both genetic and exposure-history) was limited by the small number of donors.

Material: PBMCs. The chain has TRBV9 and TRBJ2-1; D ambiguous. This TCR was sampled from a woman aged 40 to 55 in good health. Some clones in this sample may be carry-over from other donors' samples. The CDR3 reads CASSARPRVDKQFF. CDR3 sequence (DNA): TGTGCCAGCAGCGCACGTCCTAGGGTCGATAAGCAGTTCTTC.